The next 27 T cell receptor beta chains were all read from a single sample in a study of T cell repertoires in cytomegalovirus infection. MiXCR, run by TCRdb on the reads, gives a single entry per CDR3 protein. Of a few hundred thousand distinct CDR3 sequences listed, under 20% are singletons. The sample consisted of PBMCs. Receptors originate from a human donor in good health (CMV status not recorded). Some clones in this sample may be carry-over from other donors' samples.

This chain joins TRBV12-3 or TRBV12-4 and TRBJ1-4; 7 positions agree with TRBD1. V gave up 5 bases and J gave up 4 bases; unmatched junction bases: 7. This CDR3 contains 15 residues. The CDR3 reads CASSIGGTDNEKLFF. The CDR3 bases are TGTGCCAGCAGTATCGGCGGGACAGATAATGAAAAACTGTTTTTT.

This clonotype came up many times. The chain employs TRBV5-3 and TRBJ1-5, with a tentative D call TRBD1 (5 bases). TRBV5-3 is given ORF status, its function remaining uncertain. CDR3 length equals 17 residues. Trimming removed 2 bases from V and 4 bases from J, with 19 bases in between. In nucleotides, the CDR3 is TGTGCCAGAAGCTTCCCCGGGGAGGGACTGAGGAATCAGCCCCAGCATTTT. It is translated as CARSFPGEGLRNQPQHF.

This clonotype occurred many times. The chain carries TRBV12-3 or TRBV12-4 and TRBJ2-3; unclear D gene. V was shortened by 6 bases and J by 4 bases, with 8 bases between the two germline ends. CDR3 size: 12 residues. The CDR3 nucleotides are TGTGCCAGCAGCCCAAAGGCAGATACGCAGTATTTT. Amino acids: CASSPKADTQYF.

A few counts support this clonotype. This chain links TRBV4-1 with TRBJ1-1; TRBD1 aligns across 7 bases. Trimming cost V 0 bases and J 8 bases; bases outside gene matches: 6. The CDR3 loop spans 14 amino acids. Germline V gene data show CDR1 as MGHRA and CDR2 as YSYEKL. The CDR3 here is CASSQDVRGAEAFF. DNA for the CDR3: TGCGCCAGCAGCCAAGATGTCAGGGGGGCCGAAGCTTTCTTT.

The chain has TRBV2 and TRBJ1-5; D is unclear. V was shortened by 4 bases and J by 5 bases, with 12 bases between the two germline ends. This CDR3 comprises 14 residues. From germline, CDR1 is SNHLY and CDR2 FYNNEI. The CDR3 protein is CASSGEEIHQPQHF. CDR3 nucleotide sequence: TGTGCCAGCAGTGGGGAGGAGATTCATCAGCCCCAGCATTTT.

This clonotype was observed a handful of times. The chain combines TRBV20-1 with TRBJ2-4; D remains unclear. Germline CDR1 and CDR2: DFQATT and SNEGSKA (reference sequence). The length of the CDR3 is 14 residues. Trimming cost V 6 bases and J 0 bases, with 12 bases left between them. CDR3 sequence: CSAPTDLAKNIQYF. DNA for the CDR3: TGCAGTGCGCCGACCGACCTAGCCAAAAACATTCAGTACTTC.

This clonotype appeared a few times. The CDR3 loop reads CSAPNYRVQETQYF. CDR3 sequence (DNA): TGCAGTGCTCCCAACTACAGGGTCCAAGAGACCCAGTACTTC. The chain links TRBV20-1 to TRBJ2-5, with D perhaps matching TRBD1 (6 bases). The V end was cut by 5 bases, the J end by 1 base, with 14 bases between. The CDR3 is 14 amino acids. The V gene's germline CDR1 is DFQATT and CDR2 SNEGSKA (reference sequence).

V gene TRBV6-5 combines with J gene TRBJ2-7, with 7 bases lining up with TRBD1. V dropped 0 bases and J dropped 3; count of bases not matched to a gene: 8. The germline V gene has CDR1 MNHEY and CDR2 SVGAGI. This CDR3 is built from 16 residues. CDR3 coding DNA: TGTGCCAGCAGTTACTCGGGGGCAGGGACAGTCTACGAGCAGTACTTC. Protein product: CASSYSGAGTVYEQYF.

This clonotype was seen more than once but under ten times. This chain connects TRBV5-4 to TRBJ2-1; D possibly corresponds to TRBD2 (7 bases). Looked up from germline, CDR1 is SGHNT and CDR2 is YYREEE (reference sequence). CDR3 length: 13 residues. Deletions cut 10 bases from V and 9 bases from J, with 20 bases between. As DNA, the CDR3 is TGTGCCGGGGGGGCCAGGGACCAGGGTGAGCAGTTCTTC. Translating it yields CAGGARDQGEQFF. The full variable domain, in which reference TRBV5-4 and TRBJ2-1 provide the parts outside the CDR3, is ETGVTQSPTHLIKTRGQQVTLRCSSQSGHNTVSWYQQALGQGPQFIFQYYREEENGRGNFPPRFSGLQFPNYSSELNVNALELDDSALYLCAGGARDQGEQFFGPGTRLTVL.

This clonotype was detected only once. The CDR3 protein is CASSRWDLLETQYF. The CDR3 bases are TGTGCCAGCAGCAGATGGGACTTATTAGAGACCCAGTACTTC. The V gene is TRBV5-4, the J gene TRBJ2-5, with D perhaps matching TRBD2 (6 bases). The germline V gene has CDR1 SGHNT and CDR2 YYREEE (reference sequence). The CDR3 length is 14 residues. V gave up 4 bases and J gave up 4 bases, with 14 bases separating them.

The rearrangement uses TRBV18 and TRBJ2-3, with a tentative D call TRBD1 (5 bases). V lost 2 bases, J lost 9 bases, and 12 bases lay in between. CDR1 KGHSH and CDR2 LQKENI come from the germline V gene. CDR3 length: 13 residues. The CDR3 DNA is TGTGCCAGCTCACCAGCGGAGTCAGGGACGCAGTATTTT. This codes for CASSPAESGTQYF. Based on the CDR3 plus reference TRBV18 and TRBJ2-3, the full variable domain is NAGVMQNPRHLVRRRGQEARLRCSPMKGHSHVYWYRQLPEEGLKFMVYLQKENIIDESGMPKERFSAEFPKEGPSILRIQQVVRGDSAAYFCASSPAESGTQYFGPGTRLTVL.

As regards this clonotype: A much larger clone differs by one base, so this may be a read error. V usage is TRBV12-3 or TRBV12-4 and J usage is TRBJ1-2; possibly TRBD1 for D (5 bases). Trimming left V 4 bases short and J 4 bases short, with 19 bases between. The CDR3 contains 16 residues. CDR3 bases: TGTGCCAGCAGTTCCGAGCACGGGGCCGTGGGCTATGGCTACACCTTC. Its translation: CASSSEHGAVGYGYTF.

This clonotype was seen a handful of times. The rearrangement joins TRBV7-2 to TRBJ1-6; D is unclear. V lost 1 base and J 8 bases, leaving 12 bases between the germline ends. Germline CDR1 SGHTA, CDR2 FQGNSA. The CDR3 loop spans 15 amino acids. CDR3 nucleotide sequence: TGTGCCAGCAGCTTAGTCTCTGGAAGGGATTCACCCCTCCACTTT. The encoded protein is CASSLVSGRDSPLHF.

Many counts were recorded for this clonotype. The CDR3 reads CASATTPGAVNSPLHF. DNA of the CDR3: TGTGCCAGCGCGACAACCCCAGGAGCGGTGAATTCACCCCTCCACTTT. This chain uses TRBV6-2 or TRBV6-3 with TRBJ1-6; D not resolved. Germline values: CDR1 MNHEY, CDR2 SVGEGT. With 8 bases removed from V and 7 bases from J, the gap between germline ends came to 21 bases. The CDR3 loop spans 16 amino acids.

V and J are TRBV20-1 and TRBJ2-7, with D possibly being TRBD2 (6 bases). The CDR3 has 12 residues. Germline-derived CDR1 and CDR2 are DFQATT and SNEGSKA (reference sequence). CDR3 in DNA: TGCAGCCGCCGCTGGGGGGAATCCGAGCAGTACTTC. Translated: CSRRWGESEQYF.

V gene TRBV12-3 or TRBV12-4 combines with J gene TRBJ1-5; 11 positions agree with TRBD1. The junction had 8 bases not matched to a gene; V was cut back by 7 bases and J by 6 bases. The CDR3 has 15 amino acids. CDR3 protein: CASTLDRGLGQPQHF. The CDR3 coding sequence is TGTGCCAGCACCCTGGACAGGGGGCTGGGTCAGCCCCAGCATTTT.

This clonotype turned up a few times. The genes are TRBV27 and TRBJ1-5; the D gene is possibly TRBD1 (6 bases). The germline V gene encodes CDR1 MNHEY and CDR2 SMNVEV (reference sequence). The V gene lost 5 bases and the J gene lost 6 bases, with 20 bases spanning the gap. This CDR3 has 16 residues. The CDR3 DNA reads TGTGCCAGCAGTCCGACCCCTACAGGGAACCGTCAGCCCCAGCATTTT. The encoded protein is CASSPTPTGNRQPQHF.

CDR3 DNA sequence: TGCAGTGCTCCTCTAGCGGGGCCCTACAATGAGCAGTTCTTC. Translated: CSAPLAGPYNEQFF. The chain links TRBV20-1 to TRBJ2-1; TRBD2 agrees at 9 bases. CDR3 size: 14 residues. V shed 5 bases, J shed 2 bases, and the junction held 4 bases outside the gene matches. Germline CDR1 DFQATT, CDR2 SNEGSKA (reference sequence).

This clonotype was detected a few times. The chain recombines TRBV4-1 with TRBJ2-5; the D gene is possibly TRBD1 (5 bases). Germline lookup yields CDR1 MGHRA and CDR2 YSYEKL. Trimming shortened V by 0 bases and J by 5 bases, and 10 bases separated the two germline ends. The CDR3 length is 14 residues. CDR3 protein: CASSQDNNRETQYF. CDR3 sequence (DNA): TGCGCCAGCAGCCAAGATAATAACAGGGAGACCCAGTACTTC.

This clonotype was counted at least ten times. The rearrangement links TRBV10-3 to TRBJ1-1; 7 bases map to TRBD1. This CDR3 is built from 14 residues. Germline CDR1 ENHRY, CDR2 SYGVKD. The junction had 5 bases not matched to a gene; V was cut back by 6 bases and J by 1 base. CDR3 sequence: CAIRGTARNTEAFF. The CDR3 DNA sequence: TGTGCCATCAGGGGGACAGCCCGGAACACTGAAGCTTTCTTT.

Note on this clonotype: One junction end does not reproduce the germline sequence, and a read error may be involved. Here the CDR3 DNA reads TGTGCCAGCAGCTTAGCTAGGGTGTTTTTT. This translates into CASSLARVFF. The genes are TRBV5-5 and TRBJ1-5, with unresolved D. In germline, CDR1 is SGHKS, CDR2 YYEKEE (reference sequence). CDR3 length equals 10 residues. The entire variable domain, with the rest obtained from reference TRBV5-5 and TRBJ1-5, is as follows: DAGVTQSPTHLIKTRGQQVTLRCSPISGHKSVSWYQQVLGQGPQFIFQYYEKEERGRGNFPDRFSARQFPNYSSELNVNALLLGDSALYLCASSLARVFFGDGTRLSIL.

This clonotype was observed a handful of times. This rearrangement joins TRBV12-3 or TRBV12-4 to TRBJ1-5, with a possible D match to TRBD1 (6 bases). The CDR3 is made up of 13 amino acids. V lost 5 bases, J lost 6 bases, and 11 bases lay in between. In DNA, the CDR3 is TGTGCCAGCAGTATACAGGGAGGTCAGCCCCAGCATTTT. It encodes CASSIQGGQPQHF.

This sequence joins TRBV20-1 and TRBJ2-7, with 9 bases that match TRBD2. CDR3 length: 15 residues. CDR1 DFQATT and CDR2 SNEGSKA come from the germline V gene (reference sequence). V shed 0 bases and J 2 bases; nucleotides not matched to a gene: 5. CDR3 nucleotide sequence: TGCAGTGCTAGAGATGCGCGGGGGGGCCCCTACGAGCAGTACTTC. This encodes CSARDARGGPYEQYF.

The chain couples TRBV6-5 to TRBJ1-2; D uncertain. V lost 2 bases, J lost 1 base, and 8 bases lay in between. Germline CDR1 and CDR2: MNHEY and SVGAGI. CDR3 size: 14 residues. CDR3 DNA: TGTGCCAGCAGTTACAGCAGCATTAACTATGGCTACACCTTC. It specifies CASSYSSINYGYTF.

There are many counts of this clonotype. The chain joins TRBV12-5 to TRBJ1-3; perhaps TRBD1 as D (6 bases). The V and J ends lost 2 bases and 0 bases respectively, with 17 bases between them. The CDR3 covers 18 residues. Germline values: CDR1 LGHNT, CDR2 FRNRAP. CDR3 coding DNA: TGTGCTAGTGGTTTGCCAGACAGGAGCCTGCTCTCTGGAAACACCATATATTTT. It is translated as CASGLPDRSLLSGNTIYF.

The chain joins TRBV6-5 to TRBJ2-3, with TRBD2 matching 8 bases. This CDR3 comprises 17 residues. The germline V gene has CDR1 MNHEY and CDR2 SVGAGI. Losses at the gene ends were 6 bases for V and 5 bases for J; bases not matched to a gene: 16. CDR3 region: CASRYSPAGDLGDTQYF. In DNA, the CDR3 is TGTGCCAGCAGATACAGCCCAGCGGGGGACCTGGGAGATACGCAGTATTTT.

The chain uses TRBV5-1 and TRBJ2-7; D is perhaps TRBD2 (6 bases). V gave up 1 base and J gave up 2 bases, with 10 bases separating them. Per the germline V gene, CDR1 is SGHRS and CDR2 is YFSETQ. CDR3 length equals 14 residues. Here the CDR3 DNA reads TGCGCCAGCAGCTTGTGGGCGGGGACCTACGAGCAGTACTTC. It translates to CASSLWAGTYEQYF. The full variable domain, with the rest looked up from reference TRBV5-1 and TRBJ2-7, is KAGVTQTPRYLIKTRGQQVTLSCSPISGHRSVSWYQQTPGQGLQFLFEYFSETQRNKGNFPGRFSGRQFSNSRSEMNVSTLELGDSALYLCASSLWAGTYEQYFGPGTRLTVT.